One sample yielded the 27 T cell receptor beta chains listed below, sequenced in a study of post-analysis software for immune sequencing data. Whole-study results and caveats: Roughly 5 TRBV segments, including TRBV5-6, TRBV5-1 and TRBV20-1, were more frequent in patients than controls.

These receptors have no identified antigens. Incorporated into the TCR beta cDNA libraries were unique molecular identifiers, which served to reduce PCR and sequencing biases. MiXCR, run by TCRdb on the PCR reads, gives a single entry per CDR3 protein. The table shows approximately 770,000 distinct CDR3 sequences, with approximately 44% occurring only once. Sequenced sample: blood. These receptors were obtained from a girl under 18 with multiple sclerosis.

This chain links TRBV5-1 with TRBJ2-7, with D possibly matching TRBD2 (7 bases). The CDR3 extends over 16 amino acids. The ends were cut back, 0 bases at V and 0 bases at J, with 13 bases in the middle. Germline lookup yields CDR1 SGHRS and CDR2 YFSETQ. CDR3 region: CASSLAGGGLSYEQYF. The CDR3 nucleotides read TGCGCCAGCAGCTTGGCCGGCGGGGGCCTCTCCTACGAGCAGTACTTC. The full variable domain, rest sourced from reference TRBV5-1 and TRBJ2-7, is KAGVTQTPRYLIKTRGQQVTLSCSPISGHRSVSWYQQTPGQGLQFLFEYFSETQRNKGNFPGRFSGRQFSNSRSEMNVSTLELGDSALYLCASSLAGGGLSYEQYFGPGTRLTVT.

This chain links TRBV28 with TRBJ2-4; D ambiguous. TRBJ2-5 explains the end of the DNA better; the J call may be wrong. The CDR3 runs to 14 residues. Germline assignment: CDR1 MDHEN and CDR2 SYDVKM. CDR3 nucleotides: TGTGCCAGCAGTTTACTCGCCCCACGGGAGACCCAGTACTTC. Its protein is CASSLLAPRETQYF.

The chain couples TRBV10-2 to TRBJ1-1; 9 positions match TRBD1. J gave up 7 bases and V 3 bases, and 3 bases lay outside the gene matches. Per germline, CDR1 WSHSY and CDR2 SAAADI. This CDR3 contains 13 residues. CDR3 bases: TGCGCCAGCAGTGAACAGGGGGCGGGTGAAGCTTTCTTT. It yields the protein CASSEQGAGEAFF.

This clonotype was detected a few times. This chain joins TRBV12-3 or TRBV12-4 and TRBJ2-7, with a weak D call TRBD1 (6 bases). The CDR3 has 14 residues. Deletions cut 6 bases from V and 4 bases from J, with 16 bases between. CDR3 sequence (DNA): TGTGCCAGCAGCCGGCCCGGACAGCCGTACGAGCAGTACTTC. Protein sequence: CASSRPGQPYEQYF.

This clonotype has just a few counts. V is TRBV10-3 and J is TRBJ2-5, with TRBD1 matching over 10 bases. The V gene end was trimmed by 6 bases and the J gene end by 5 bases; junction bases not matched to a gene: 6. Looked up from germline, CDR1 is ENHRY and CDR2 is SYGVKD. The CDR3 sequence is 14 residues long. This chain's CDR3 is CAIRKGQGEETQYF. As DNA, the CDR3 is TGTGCCATCAGAAAAGGACAGGGGGAGGAGACCCAGTACTTC.

DNA for the CDR3: TGTGCCAGCAGCCAAGATCTTGGGGACCCCTATGGCTACACCTTC. It translates to CASSQDLGDPYGYTF. The rearrangement links TRBV3-1 to TRBJ1-2; a weak D match, TRBD1 (5 bases). Germline assignment: CDR1 LGHDT and CDR2 YNNKEL (reference sequence). The V and J ends lost 0 bases and 4 bases respectively, with 12 bases between them. The CDR3 spans 15 residues.

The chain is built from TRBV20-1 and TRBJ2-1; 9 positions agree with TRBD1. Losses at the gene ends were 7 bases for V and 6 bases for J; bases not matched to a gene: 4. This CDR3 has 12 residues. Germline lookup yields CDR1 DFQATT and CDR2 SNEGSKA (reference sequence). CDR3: CSGTGVSNEQFF. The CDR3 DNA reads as TGCAGTGGGACAGGGGTTTCCAATGAGCAGTTCTTC.

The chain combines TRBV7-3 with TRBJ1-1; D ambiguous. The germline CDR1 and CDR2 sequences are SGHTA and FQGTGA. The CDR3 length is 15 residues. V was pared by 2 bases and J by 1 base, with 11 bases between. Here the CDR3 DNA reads TGTGCCAGCAGCTTACTTGGCAGCCCGAACACTGAAGCTTTCTTT. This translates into CASSLLGSPNTEAFF.

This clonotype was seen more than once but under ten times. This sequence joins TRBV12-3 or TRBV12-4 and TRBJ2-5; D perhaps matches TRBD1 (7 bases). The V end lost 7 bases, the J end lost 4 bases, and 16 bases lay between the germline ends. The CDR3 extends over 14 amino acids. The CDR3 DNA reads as TGTGCCAGCACCTCTCAGGGGGGCCGAGAGACCCAGTACTTC. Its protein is CASTSQGGRETQYF.

The CDR3 sequence is CSVLRQNTGELFF. CDR3 nucleotide sequence: TGCAGCGTTTTACGACAGAACACCGGGGAGCTGTTTTTT. The genes are TRBV29-1 and TRBJ2-2; no definite D call. CDR1 is SQVTM and CDR2 is ANQGSEA in the germline V gene. The CDR3 is made up of 13 amino acids. Trimming took off 5 bases at V and 1 base at J, with 8 bases between the two ends.

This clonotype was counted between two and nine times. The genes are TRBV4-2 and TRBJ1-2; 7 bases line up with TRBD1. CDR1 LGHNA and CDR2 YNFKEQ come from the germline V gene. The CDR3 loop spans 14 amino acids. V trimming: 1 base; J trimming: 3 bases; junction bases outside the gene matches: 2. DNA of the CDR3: TGTGCCAGCAGCCAAGGCGGGACAGACTATGGCTACACCTTC. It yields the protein CASSQGGTDYGYTF.

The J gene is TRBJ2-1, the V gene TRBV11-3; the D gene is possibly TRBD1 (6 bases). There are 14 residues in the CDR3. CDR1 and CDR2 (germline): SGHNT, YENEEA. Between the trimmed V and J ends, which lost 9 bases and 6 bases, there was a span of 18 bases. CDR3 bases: TGTGCCAGTTCGGACAGTGCCTTCTTCAATGAGCAGTTCTTC. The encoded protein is CASSDSAFFNEQFF.

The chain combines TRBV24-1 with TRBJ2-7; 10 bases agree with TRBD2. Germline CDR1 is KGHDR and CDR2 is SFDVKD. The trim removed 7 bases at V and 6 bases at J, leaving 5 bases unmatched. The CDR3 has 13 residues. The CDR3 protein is CATSQTSGLEQYF. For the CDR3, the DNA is TGTGCCACCAGCCAGACTAGCGGGCTCGAGCAGTACTTC.

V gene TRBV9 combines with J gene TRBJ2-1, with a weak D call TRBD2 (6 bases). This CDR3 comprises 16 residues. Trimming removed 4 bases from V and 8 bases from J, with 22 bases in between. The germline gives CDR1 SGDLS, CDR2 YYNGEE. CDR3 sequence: CASSPYPGGIMDEQFF. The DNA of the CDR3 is TGTGCCAGCAGCCCCTATCCTGGCGGGATAATGGATGAGCAGTTCTTC.

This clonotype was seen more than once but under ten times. CDR3 in DNA: TGTGCCAGCAGGGGGACAGGTACCTACGAGCAGTACTTC. Amino acids: CASRGTGTYEQYF. J is TRBJ2-7 and V is TRBV28, with 8 bases identical to TRBD1. Germline-derived CDR1 and CDR2 are MDHEN and SYDVKM. After removal of 6 bases from V and 2 bases from J, the junction contained 3 bases not matched to a gene. The length of the CDR3 is 13 residues.

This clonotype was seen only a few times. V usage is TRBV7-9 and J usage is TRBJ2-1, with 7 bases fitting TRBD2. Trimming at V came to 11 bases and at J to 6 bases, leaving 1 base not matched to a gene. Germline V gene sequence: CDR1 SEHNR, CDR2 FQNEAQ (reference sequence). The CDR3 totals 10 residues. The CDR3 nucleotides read TGTGCCGCGGGGGTCAATGAGCAGTTCTTC. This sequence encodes CAAGVNEQFF. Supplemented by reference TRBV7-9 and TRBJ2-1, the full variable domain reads DTGVSQNPRHKITKRGQNVTFRCDPISEHNRLYWYRQTLGQGPEFLTYFQNEAQLEKSRLLSDRFSAERPKGSFSTLEIQRTEQGDSAMYLCAAGVNEQFFGPGTRLTVL.

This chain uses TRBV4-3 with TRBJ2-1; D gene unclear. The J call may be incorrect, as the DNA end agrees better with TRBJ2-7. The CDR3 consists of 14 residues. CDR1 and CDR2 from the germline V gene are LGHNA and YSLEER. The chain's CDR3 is CASSRTPGRNEQYF. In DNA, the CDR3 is TGCGCCAGCAGCCGCACGCCAGGACGGAATGAGCAGTACTTC.

This chain's CDR3 is CASSYSGLAGAYEQYF. The CDR3 DNA sequence: TGTGCCAGCAGTTACTCAGGACTAGCGGGAGCCTACGAGCAGTACTTC. The V and J genes are TRBV6-5 and TRBJ2-4, with 13 bases fitting TRBD2. The DNA end favors TRBJ2-7, so the J call may be wrong. The CDR3 has 16 amino acids. Germline V gives CDR1 MNHEY, CDR2 SVGAGI.

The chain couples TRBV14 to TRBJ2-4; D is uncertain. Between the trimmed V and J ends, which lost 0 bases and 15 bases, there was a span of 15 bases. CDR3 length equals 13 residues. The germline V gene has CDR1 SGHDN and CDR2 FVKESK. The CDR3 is CASSQEVWRVAYF. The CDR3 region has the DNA TGTGCCAGCAGCCAAGAGGTATGGAGAGTAGCGTACTTC.

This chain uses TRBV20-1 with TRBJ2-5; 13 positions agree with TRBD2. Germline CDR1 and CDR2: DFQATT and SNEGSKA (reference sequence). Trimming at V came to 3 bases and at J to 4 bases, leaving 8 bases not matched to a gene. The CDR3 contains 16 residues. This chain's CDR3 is CSARDRWTSGRETQYF. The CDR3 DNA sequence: TGCAGTGCTAGGGATAGGTGGACTAGCGGGAGAGAGACCCAGTACTTC.

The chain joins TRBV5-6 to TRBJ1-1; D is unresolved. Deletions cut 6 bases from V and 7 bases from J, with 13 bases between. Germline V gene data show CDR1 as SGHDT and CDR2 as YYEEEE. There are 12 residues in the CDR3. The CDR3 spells CASNLGWGEAFF. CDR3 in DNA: TGTGCCAGCAACCTCGGGTGGGGTGAAGCTTTCTTT.

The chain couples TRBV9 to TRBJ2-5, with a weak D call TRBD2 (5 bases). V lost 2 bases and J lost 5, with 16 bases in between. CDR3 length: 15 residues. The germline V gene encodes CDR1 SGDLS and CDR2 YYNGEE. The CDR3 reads CASSVGALETETQYF. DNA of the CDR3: TGTGCCAGCAGCGTGGGAGCCCTTGAAACGGAGACCCAGTACTTC.

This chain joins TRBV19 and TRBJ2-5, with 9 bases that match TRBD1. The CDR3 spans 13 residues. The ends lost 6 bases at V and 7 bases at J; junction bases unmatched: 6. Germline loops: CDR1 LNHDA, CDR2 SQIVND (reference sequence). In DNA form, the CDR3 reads TGTGCCAGTAGGGGGACAGGGCAGGGGACCCAGTACTTC. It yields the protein CASRGTGQGTQYF.

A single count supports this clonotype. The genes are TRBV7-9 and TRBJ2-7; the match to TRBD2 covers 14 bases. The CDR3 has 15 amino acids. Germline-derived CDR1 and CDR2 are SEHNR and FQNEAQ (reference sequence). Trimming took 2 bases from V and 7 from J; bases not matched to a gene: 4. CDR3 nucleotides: TGTGCCAGCAGCTTAACGGGACTAGCGGGAGATGAGCAGTACTTC. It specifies CASSLTGLAGDEQYF.

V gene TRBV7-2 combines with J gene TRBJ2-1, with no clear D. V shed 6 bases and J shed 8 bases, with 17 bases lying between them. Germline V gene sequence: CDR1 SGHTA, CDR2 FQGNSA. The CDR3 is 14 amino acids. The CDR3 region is CASSGLPPEDEQFF. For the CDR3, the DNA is TGTGCCAGCAGTGGGTTACCCCCTGAGGATGAGCAGTTCTTC.

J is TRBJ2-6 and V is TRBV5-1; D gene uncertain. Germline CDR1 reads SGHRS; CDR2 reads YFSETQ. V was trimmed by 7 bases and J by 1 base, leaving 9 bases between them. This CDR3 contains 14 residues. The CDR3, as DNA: TGCGCCAGCGCCTCAACATCTGGGGCCAACGTCCTGACTTTC. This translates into CASASTSGANVLTF.

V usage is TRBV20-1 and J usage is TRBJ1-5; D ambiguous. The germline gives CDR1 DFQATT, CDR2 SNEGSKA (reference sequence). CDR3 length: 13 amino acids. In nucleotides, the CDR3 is TGCGGAGTTGGGCGGGGAGGAGGTCAGCCCCAGCATTTT. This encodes CGVGRGGGQPQHF.